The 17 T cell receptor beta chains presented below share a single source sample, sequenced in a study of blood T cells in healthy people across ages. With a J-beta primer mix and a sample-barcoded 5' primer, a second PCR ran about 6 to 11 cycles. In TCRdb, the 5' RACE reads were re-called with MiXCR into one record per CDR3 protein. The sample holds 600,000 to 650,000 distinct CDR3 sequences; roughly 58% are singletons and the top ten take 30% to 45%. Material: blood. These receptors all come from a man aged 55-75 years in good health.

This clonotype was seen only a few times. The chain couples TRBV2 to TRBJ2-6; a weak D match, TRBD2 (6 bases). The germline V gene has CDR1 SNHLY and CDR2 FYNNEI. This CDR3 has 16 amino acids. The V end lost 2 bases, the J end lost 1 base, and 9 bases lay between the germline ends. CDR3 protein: CASSEQGGSGANVLTF. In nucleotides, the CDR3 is TGTGCCAGCAGTGAACAGGGAGGTTCTGGGGCCAACGTCCTGACTTTC.

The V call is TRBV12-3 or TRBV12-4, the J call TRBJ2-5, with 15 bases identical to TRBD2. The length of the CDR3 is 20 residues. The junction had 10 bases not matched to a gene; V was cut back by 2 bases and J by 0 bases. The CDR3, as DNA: TGTGCCAGCAGTTTACGAGGGACTAGCGGGGGGCCCCCGTACCAAGAGACCCAGTACTTC. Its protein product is CASSLRGTSGGPPYQETQYF.

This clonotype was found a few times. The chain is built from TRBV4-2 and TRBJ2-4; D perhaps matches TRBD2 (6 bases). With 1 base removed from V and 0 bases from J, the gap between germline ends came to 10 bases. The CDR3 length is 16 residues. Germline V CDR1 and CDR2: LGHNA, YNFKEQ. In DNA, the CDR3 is TGTGCCAGCAGCCAAGTCCGCGGGACAGCCAAAAACATTCAGTACTTC. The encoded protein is CASSQVRGTAKNIQYF.

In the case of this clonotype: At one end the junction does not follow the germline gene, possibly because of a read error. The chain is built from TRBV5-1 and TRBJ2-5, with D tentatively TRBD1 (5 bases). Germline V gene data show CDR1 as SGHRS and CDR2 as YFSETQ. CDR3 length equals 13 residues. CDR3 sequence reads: CASRVRAEETRYF. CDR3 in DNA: TGCGCCAGCAGGGTCAGGGCTGAGGAGACCCGGTACTTC.

CDR3 nucleotides: TGTGCCAGCAGTGAACTTAATAATTCACCCCTCCACTTT. Amino acid sequence: CASSELNNSPLHF. This rearrangement joins TRBV25-1 to TRBJ1-6, with D unclear. CDR1 is MGHDK, CDR2 SYGVNS, per germline. CDR3 length equals 13 residues. Deletions cut 2 bases from V and 5 bases from J, with 4 bases between.

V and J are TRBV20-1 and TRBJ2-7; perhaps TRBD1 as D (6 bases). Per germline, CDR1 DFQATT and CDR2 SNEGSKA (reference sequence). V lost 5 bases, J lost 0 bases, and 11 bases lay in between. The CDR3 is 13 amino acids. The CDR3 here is CSAAQGSSYEQYF. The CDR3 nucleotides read TGCAGTGCTGCACAGGGTAGCTCCTACGAGCAGTACTTC.

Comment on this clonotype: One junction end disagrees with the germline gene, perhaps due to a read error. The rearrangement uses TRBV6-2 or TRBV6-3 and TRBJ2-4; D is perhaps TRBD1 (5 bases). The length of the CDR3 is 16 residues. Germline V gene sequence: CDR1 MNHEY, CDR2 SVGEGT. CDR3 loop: CASNYSQGGDKNIQYF. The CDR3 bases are TGTGCCAGCAATTACAGTCAGGGTGGGGACAAAAACATTCAGTACTTC.

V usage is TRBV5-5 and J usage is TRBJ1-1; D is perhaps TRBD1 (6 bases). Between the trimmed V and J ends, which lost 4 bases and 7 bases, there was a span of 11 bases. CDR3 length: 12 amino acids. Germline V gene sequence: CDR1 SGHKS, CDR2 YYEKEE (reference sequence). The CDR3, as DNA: TGTGCCAGCAGCCCGTGGACAGATGAAGCTTTCTTT. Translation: CASSPWTDEAFF.

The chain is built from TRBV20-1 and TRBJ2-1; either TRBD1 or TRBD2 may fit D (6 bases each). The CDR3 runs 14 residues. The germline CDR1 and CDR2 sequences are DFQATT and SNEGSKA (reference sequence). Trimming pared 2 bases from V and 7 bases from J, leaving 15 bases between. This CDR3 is CSARIGGGQNEQFF. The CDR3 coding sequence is TGCAGTGCTAGAATCGGGGGCGGTCAAAATGAGCAGTTCTTC.

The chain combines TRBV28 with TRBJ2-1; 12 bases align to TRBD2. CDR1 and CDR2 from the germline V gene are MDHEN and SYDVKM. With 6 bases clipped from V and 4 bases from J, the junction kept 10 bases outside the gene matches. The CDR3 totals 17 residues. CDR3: CASSPQTSGGPYNEQFF. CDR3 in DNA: TGTGCCAGCAGCCCTCAGACTAGCGGGGGACCATACAATGAGCAGTTCTTC.

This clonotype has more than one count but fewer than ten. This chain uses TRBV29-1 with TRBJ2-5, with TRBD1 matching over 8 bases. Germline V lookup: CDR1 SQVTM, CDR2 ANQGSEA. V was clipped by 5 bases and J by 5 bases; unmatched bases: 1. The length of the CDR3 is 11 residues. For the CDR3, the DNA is TGCAGCGTTACAGGGGGGGAGACCCAGTACTTC. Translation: CSVTGGETQYF.

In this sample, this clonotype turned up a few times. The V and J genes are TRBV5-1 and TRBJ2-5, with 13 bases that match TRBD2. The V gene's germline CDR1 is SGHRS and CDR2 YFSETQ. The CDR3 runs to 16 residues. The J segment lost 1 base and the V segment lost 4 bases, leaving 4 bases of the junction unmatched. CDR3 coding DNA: TGCGCCAGCAGCGGAGGGACTAGCGGGATCCAAGAGACCCAGTACTTC. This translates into CASSGGTSGIQETQYF.

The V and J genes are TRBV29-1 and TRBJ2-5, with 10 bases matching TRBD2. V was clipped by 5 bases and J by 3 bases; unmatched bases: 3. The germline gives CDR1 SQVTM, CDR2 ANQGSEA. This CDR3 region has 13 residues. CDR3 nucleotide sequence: TGCAGCGTTTGGCTAGCGGGGGAAGAGACCCAGTACTTC. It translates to CSVWLAGEETQYF.

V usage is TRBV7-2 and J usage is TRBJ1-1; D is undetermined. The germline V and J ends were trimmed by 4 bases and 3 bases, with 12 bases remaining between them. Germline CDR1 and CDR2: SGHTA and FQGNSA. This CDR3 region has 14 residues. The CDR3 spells CASSSGGQYTEAFF. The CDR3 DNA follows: TGTGCCAGCAGCTCGGGAGGCCAGTACACTGAAGCTTTCTTT.

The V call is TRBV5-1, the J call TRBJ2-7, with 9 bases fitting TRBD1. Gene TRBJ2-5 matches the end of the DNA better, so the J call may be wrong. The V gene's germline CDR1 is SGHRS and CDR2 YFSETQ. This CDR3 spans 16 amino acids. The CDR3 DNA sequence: TGCGCCAGCAGCTCAAACCCGGGACAGGGCTTCGTGACCCAGTACTTC. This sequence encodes CASSSNPGQGFVTQYF.

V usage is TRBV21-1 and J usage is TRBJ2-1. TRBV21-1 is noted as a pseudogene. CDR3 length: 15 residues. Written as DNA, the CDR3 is TGTGCCAGCAGCAAATTGGTCGGCAGGCACAATGAGCAGTTCTTC. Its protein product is CASSKLVGRHNEQFF.

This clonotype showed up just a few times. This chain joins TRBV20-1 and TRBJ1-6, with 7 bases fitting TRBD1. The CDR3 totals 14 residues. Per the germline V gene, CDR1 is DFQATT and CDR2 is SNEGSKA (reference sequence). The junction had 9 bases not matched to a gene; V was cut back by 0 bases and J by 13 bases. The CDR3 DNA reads TGCAGTGCTAGAGAGACAGGGCGAAGTTGGCCCCTCCACTTT. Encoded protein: CSARETGRSWPLHF.